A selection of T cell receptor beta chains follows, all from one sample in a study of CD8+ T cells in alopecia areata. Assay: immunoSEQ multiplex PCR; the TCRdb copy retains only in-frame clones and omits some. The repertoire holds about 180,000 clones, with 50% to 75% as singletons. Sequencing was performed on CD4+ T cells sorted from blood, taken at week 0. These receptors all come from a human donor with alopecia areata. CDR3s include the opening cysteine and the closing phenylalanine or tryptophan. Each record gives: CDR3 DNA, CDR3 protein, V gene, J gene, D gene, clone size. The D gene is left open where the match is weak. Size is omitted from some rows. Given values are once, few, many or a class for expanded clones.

DNA: TGTGCCAGCAAGGGCAGGGGGCGGACCGGGGAGCTGTTTTTT; CDR3: CASKGRGRTGELFF; V: TRBV7-8; J: TRBJ2-2; D: TRBD1; size: few
DNA: TGCGCCAGCAGCGTAGAACAGGGAATCGGGGAGCTGTTTTTT; CDR3: CASSVEQGIGELFF; V: TRBV5-1; J: TRBJ2-2; D: -; size: -
DNA: TGTGCCAGCAGCCTGGGTAGTGCTGGAAACACCATATATTTT; CDR3: CASSLGSAGNTIYF; V: TRBV9; J: TRBJ1-3; D: -; size: -
DNA: TGCGCCAGCAGTGAGTTACCGGGACAGGGCGTAGATACGCAGTATTTT; CDR3: CASSELPGQGVDTQYF; V: TRBV10-2; J: TRBJ2-3; D: TRBD1; size: -
DNA: TGTGCCTGGCAACACAATGAGCAGTTCTTC; CDR3: CAWQHNEQFF; V: TRBV30; J: TRBJ2-1; D: -; size: once
DNA: TGCAGCGTTGAAGTACGGGGTAGGGGCACTGAAGCTTTCTTT; CDR3: CSVEVRGRGTEAFF; V: TRBV29-1; J: TRBJ1-1; D: -; size: -
DNA: TGTGCCAGCAGCTCAGGGGGAGGGGATGGCTACACCTTC; CDR3: CASSSGGGDGYTF; V: TRBV5-6; J: TRBJ1-2; D: TRBD1; size: -
DNA: TGTGCCAGCAGCTTAGCGGAGGGGAACAGACAGTTCTTC; CDR3: CASSLAEGNRQFF; V: TRBV7-9; J: TRBJ2-1; D: -; size: -
DNA: TGCGCCAGCAGCTTGGCCTTCACTAGCGGGGGGAACACAGATACGCAGTATTTT; CDR3: CASSLAFTSGGNTDTQYF; V: TRBV5-1; J: TRBJ2-3; D: TRBD2; size: once
DNA: TGTGCCAGCTCACGAACGGACACTGAAGCTTTCTTT; CDR3: CASSRTDTEAFF; V: TRBV18; J: TRBJ1-1; D: -; size: few
DNA: TGCGCCAGCAGCTTGTCAGCGGGTGAGCAGTTCTTC; CDR3: CASSLSAGEQFF; V: TRBV5-1; J: TRBJ2-1; D: -; size: -
DNA: TGTGCCAGCAGTTCCCCCACAGGAGGTGGGAGAAACACCATATATTTT; CDR3: CASSSPTGGGRNTIYF; V: TRBV6-5; J: TRBJ1-3; D: -; size: -
DNA: TGCGCCAGCAGTCAATTTCGGGGGGCCTGGGGGACCCAGTACTTC; CDR3: CASSQFRGAWGTQYF; V: TRBV23-1; J: TRBJ2-5; D: -; size: once
DNA: TGTGCCAGCAGCAGCCCGGGACTAGCGGCCACAGATACGCAGTATTTT; CDR3: CASSSPGLAATDTQYF; V: TRBV5-6; J: TRBJ2-3; D: TRBD2; size: few
DNA: TGCGCCAGCAGGGTAGCGGGGGACTCCTACAATGAGCAGTTCTTC; CDR3: CASRVAGDSYNEQFF; V: TRBV5-1; J: TRBJ2-1; D: TRBD2; size: -
DNA: TGTGCCAGCAGCCAAAGACTAGCCGCCAATGAGCAGTTCTTC; CDR3: CASSQRLAANEQFF; V: TRBV7-2; J: TRBJ2-1; D: TRBD2; size: -
DNA: TGTGCCATCAGTGTGACGACTACAACCGGGGAGCTGTTTTTT; CDR3: CAISVTTTTGELFF; V: TRBV10-3; J: TRBJ2-2; D: -; size: -
DNA: TGTGCCAGCAGATCGATCGAGTTAGATGGCTACACCTTC; CDR3: CASRSIELDGYTF; V: TRBV27; J: TRBJ1-2; D: -; size: -
DNA: TGTGCCTGGATTAGGGGGGCCCTACTACAAGGGGCCAACGTCCTGACTTTC; CDR3: CAWIRGALLQGANVLTF; V: TRBV30; J: TRBJ2-6; D: -; size: -
DNA: TGTGCCAGCAGCACCCGGACAGGGTGGACCGGGGAGCTGTTTTTT; CDR3: CASSTRTGWTGELFF; V: TRBV11-3; J: TRBJ2-2; D: TRBD1; size: -
DNA: TGTGCCAGCAGACCCACAGGGGACACTGAAGCTTTCTTT; CDR3: CASRPTGDTEAFF; V: TRBV6-4; J: TRBJ1-1; D: TRBD1; size: -
DNA: TGTGCCAGCAGCTTTTTGATCGAGGCCGTACAGGGAACCGGGGAGCTGTTTTTT; CDR3: CASSFLIEAVQGTGELFF; V: TRBV13; J: TRBJ2-2; D: -; size: -
DNA: TGTGCCAGCAGCTTAGGACAGGGGAACACCGGGGAGCTGTTTTTT; CDR3: CASSLGQGNTGELFF; V: TRBV11-3; J: TRBJ2-2; D: TRBD1; size: -